This TCR beta chain was sequenced during a study of CD8 T cells in Susac syndrome. Study-wide findings and caveats: The study conceded that its TCR sequencing and HLA analysis involved relatively few individuals.

RNA, at about 0.45 to 1 ug, was reverse transcribed with random hexamers. TCRdb independently ran MiXCR on the immunoSEQ multiplex PCR reads; one entry per CDR3 protein. The repertoire has 200,000 to 250,000 distinct CDR3 sequences, 80% to 95% of them found once; the top ten carry around 0.13%. In regard to this clonotype: The antigen remains undetermined.

The multiple sclerosis controls comprised treatment-naive patients whose relapsing-remitting disease was stable or active. It was negative isolation that provided the CD8+ and CD4+ T cells, whereas TEMRA cells were enriched by FACS. The ends were cut back, 4 bases at V and 2 bases at J, with 12 bases in the middle. The CDR3 spans 14 residues. The rearrangement links TRBV12-3 or TRBV12-4 to TRBJ2-7; D remains ambiguous. This receptor was obtained from a human donor with multiple sclerosis. Material: CD8+ T cells from PBMCs. This CDR3 reads CASSSWTAAYEQYF. DNA for the CDR3: TGTGCCAGCAGTTCCTGGACCGCGGCCTACGAGCAGTACTTC.